Listed below are T cell receptor beta chains from one sample, sequenced in a study of response to subunit inactivated influenza vaccine. TCRdb processed the RT-PCR reads anew with MiXCR; each CDR3 protein has one entry. Among about 540,000 distinct CDR3 sequences, 12% to 15% were seen once, and the ten largest hold around 10%. The input for sequencing was PBMCs from blood, taken 11 to 12 days after vaccination. The source is a man over 45 who received an inactivated influenza vaccine. Both conserved end residues are part of each CDR3. Each record gives: J gene, clone size, D gene, V gene, CDR3 protein, CDR3 DNA. A D gene is named only where the DNA matches it firmly. Expanded clones get a size class; other rows say once, few or many, or leave the size out.

J: TRBJ1-4
size: -
D: -
V: TRBV7-9
CDR3: CASSLVQSLTNEKLFF
DNA: TGTGCCAGCAGCTTAGTCCAATCCCTCACCAATGAAAAACTGTTTTTT

J: TRBJ1-5
size: -
D: -
V: TRBV21-1
CDR3: CARMAGPGTRNQPQHF
DNA: TGTGCCAGGATGGCGGGGCCGGGGACTCGCAATCAGCCCCAGCATTTT

J: TRBJ2-3
size: -
D: TRBD2
V: TRBV20-1
CDR3: CSAPRTSGRTDTQYF
DNA: TGCAGTGCTCCCCGGACTAGCGGGAGAACAGATACGCAGTATTTT

J: TRBJ2-3
size: few
D: TRBD1
V: TRBV12-3/TRBV12-4
CDR3: CASSHTGGFTDTQYF
DNA: TGTGCCAGCAGCCATACAGGGGGTTTCACAGATACGCAGTATTTT

J: TRBJ1-3
size: few
D: -
V: TRBV6-5
CDR3: CASSYTTAGSGNTIYF
DNA: TGTGCCAGCAGTTACACGACAGCGGGCTCTGGAAACACCATATATTTT

J: TRBJ2-3
size: few
D: -
V: TRBV21-1
CDR3: CASSKVYAGTDTQYF
DNA: TGTGCCAGCAGCAAAGTGTACGCCGGCACAGATACGCAGTATTTT

J: TRBJ1-2
size: -
D: TRBD1
V: TRBV29-1
CDR3: CSVRGTAPNYGYTF
DNA: TGCAGCGTTCGGGGGACAGCCCCTAACTATGGCTACACCTTC

J: TRBJ2-7
size: few
D: TRBD1
V: TRBV6-8
CDR3: CASSYPLDRVRNEQYF
DNA: TGTGCCAGCAGTTACCCGCTGGACAGGGTTCGGAACGAGCAGTACTTC

J: TRBJ1-1
size: -
D: TRBD1
V: TRBV4-1
CDR3: CASSQLQGNEAFF
DNA: TGCGCCAGCAGCCAATTACAGGGGAATGAAGCTTTCTTT

J: TRBJ2-6
size: -
D: -
V: TRBV18
CDR3: CASSPPVTVRGANVLTF
DNA: TGTGCCAGCTCACCACCCGTGACAGTCCGGGGGGCCAACGTCCTGACTTTC

J: TRBJ2-1
size: -
D: -
V: TRBV11-2
CDR3: CASSLEGGVNEQFF
DNA: TGTGCCAGCAGCTTAGAGGGGGGCGTTAATGAGCAGTTCTTC

J: TRBJ2-5
size: -
D: -
V: TRBV6-1
CDR3: CASTNGMYQETQYF
DNA: TGTGCCAGCACCAACGGGATGTACCAAGAGACCCAGTACTTC

J: TRBJ1-2
size: few
D: -
V: TRBV15
CDR3: CATSRVRDVGGYTF
DNA: TGTGCCACCAGCAGAGTGAGGGACGTGGGTGGCTACACCTTC

J: TRBJ2-5
size: -
D: TRBD1
V: TRBV5-6
CDR3: CASKDRSAETQYF
DNA: TGTGCCAGTAAGGACAGGTCAGCGGAGACCCAGTACTTC

J: TRBJ2-7
size: few
D: TRBD1
V: TRBV6-1
CDR3: CASRRGQGYSYEQYF
DNA: TGTGCCAGCAGGCGCGGACAGGGGTACTCCTACGAGCAGTACTTC

J: TRBJ2-1
size: many
D: -
V: TRBV6-4
CDR3: CASSPGGANNEQFF
DNA: TGTGCCAGCAGTCCAGGAGGGGCTAACAATGAGCAGTTCTTC

J: TRBJ2-2
size: few
D: -
V: TRBV28
CDR3: CASSLVGRSSTGELFF
DNA: TGTGCCAGCAGTTTAGTGGGGAGGTCGTCCACCGGGGAGCTGTTTTTT

J: TRBJ2-3
size: few
D: TRBD2
V: TRBV6-5
CDR3: CASSYNTGTSGGHTDTQYF
DNA: TGTGCCAGCAGTTATAACACCGGGACTAGCGGGGGGCATACAGATACGCAGTATTTT

J: TRBJ2-5
size: few
D: -
V: TRBV21-1
CDR3: CASRSRGRNQETQYF
DNA: TGTGCCAGCAGAAGCAGGGGGCGGAACCAAGAGACCCAGTACTTC

J: TRBJ2-7
size: -
D: TRBD2
V: TRBV12-3/TRBV12-4
CDR3: CASARGDSGGEWEYF
DNA: TGTGCCAGCGCCAGAGGAGATAGCGGGGGGGAATGGGAGTACTTC

J: TRBJ2-6
size: many
D: -
V: TRBV7-9
CDR3: CASSLVPSGANVLTF
DNA: TGTGCCAGCAGCTTAGTTCCCTCTGGGGCCAACGTCCTGACTTTC

J: TRBJ2-1
size: few
D: TRBD1
V: TRBV7-9
CDR3: CASSPDRGLYSYNEQFF
DNA: TGTGCCAGCAGCCCCGACAGGGGACTTTACTCCTACAATGAGCAGTTCTTC

J: TRBJ1-1
size: few
D: -
V: TRBV29-1
CDR3: CSAHGQTNTEAFF
DNA: TGCAGCGCCCACGGGCAGACCAACACTGAAGCTTTCTTT

J: TRBJ1-1
size: many
D: -
V: TRBV12-3/TRBV12-4
CDR3: CASSLALGTANTEAFF
DNA: TGTGCCAGCAGTTTAGCGCTAGGGACGGCTAACACTGAAGCTTTCTTT

J: TRBJ1-3
size: many
D: -
V: TRBV11-2
CDR3: CASSPRASSGNTIYF
DNA: TGTGCCAGCAGCCCCCGGGCTAGCTCTGGAAACACCATATATTTT

J: TRBJ1-1
size: few
D: -
V: TRBV28
CDR3: CASTGRLGGNTEAFF
DNA: TGTGCCAGCACGGGACGGCTCGGGGGGAACACTGAAGCTTTCTTT

J: TRBJ2-3
size: -
D: TRBD2
V: TRBV7-8
CDR3: CASSVGTRNTQYF
DNA: TGTGCCAGCAGCGTCGGGACTAGGAATACGCAGTATTTT

J: TRBJ2-7
size: few
D: TRBD1
V: TRBV28
CDR3: CASSPLGQGLYEQYF
DNA: TGTGCCAGCAGTCCACTAGGACAGGGCCTCTACGAGCAGTACTTC

J: TRBJ2-1
size: -
D: -
V: TRBV6-5
CDR3: CASSYDLGGIGNEQFF
DNA: TGTGCCAGCAGTTACGACCTGGGGGGTATTGGCAATGAGCAGTTCTTC

J: TRBJ2-7
size: -
D: TRBD1
V: TRBV24-1
CDR3: CATRIETGANPGRWEQYF
DNA: TGTGCCACCAGGATAGAGACAGGGGCTAATCCTGGAAGGTGGGAGCAGTACTTC

J: TRBJ2-1
size: -
D: TRBD2
V: TRBV15
CDR3: CATSIPTTSGGGFEQFF
DNA: TGTGCCACCAGCATTCCTACTACTAGCGGGGGGGGATTTGAGCAGTTCTTC

J: TRBJ1-5
size: few
D: -
V: TRBV6-2/TRBV6-3
CDR3: CASRLTGNNQPQHF
DNA: TGTGCCAGCAGGTTAACGGGGAACAATCAGCCCCAGCATTTT

J: TRBJ2-3
size: many
D: -
V: TRBV4-2
CDR3: CASSRKDTQYF
DNA: TGTGCCAGCAGCCGTAAGGATACGCAGTATTTT

J: TRBJ1-1
size: -
D: TRBD1
V: TRBV6-2/TRBV6-3
CDR3: CASSYRTGPYAFF
DNA: TGTGCCAGCAGTTACCGGACAGGGCCTTATGCTTTCTTT

J: TRBJ1-2
size: few
D: -
V: TRBV28
CDR3: CASSLIPAGYGYTF
DNA: TGTGCCAGCAGTTTAATTCCGGCTGGCTATGGCTACACCTTC

J: TRBJ2-2
size: few
D: -
V: TRBV12-3/TRBV12-4
CDR3: CASTEDHTGELFF
DNA: TGTGCCAGCACTGAGGATCATACCGGGGAGCTGTTTTTT

J: TRBJ2-3
size: few
D: -
V: TRBV5-5
CDR3: CASRTGVRTDTQYF
DNA: TGTGCCAGCAGGACGGGGGTTCGCACAGATACGCAGTATTTT

J: TRBJ2-7
size: few
D: -
V: TRBV18
CDR3: CASSPLVSYEQYF
DNA: TGTGCCAGCTCACCACTAGTTTCCTACGAGCAGTACTTC

J: TRBJ2-7
size: few
D: TRBD1
V: TRBV20-1
CDR3: CSASDRGLSEQYF
DNA: TGCAGTGCGTCGGACAGGGGGCTTTCCGAGCAGTACTTC

J: TRBJ1-1
size: -
D: -
V: TRBV3-1
CDR3: CASSQNARNTEAFF
DNA: TGTGCTAGCAGCCAAAACGCAAGGAACACTGAAGCTTTCTTT

J: TRBJ2-2
size: -
D: -
V: TRBV27
CDR3: CASRPGNTGELFF
DNA: TGTGCCAGCAGACCAGGAAACACCGGGGAGCTGTTTTTT

J: TRBJ1-1
size: -
D: -
V: TRBV5-8
CDR3: CASSLSQALMTEAFF
DNA: TGTGCCAGCAGCTTGTCCCAGGCCTTAATGACTGAAGCTTTCTTT

J: TRBJ2-1
size: -
D: TRBD2
V: TRBV12-3/TRBV12-4
CDR3: CASSFFGLAGHNEQFF
DNA: TGTGCCAGCAGTTTTTTTGGACTAGCGGGGCACAATGAGCAGTTCTTC

J: TRBJ2-3
size: few
D: TRBD1
V: TRBV11-2
CDR3: CASSQIQGIADTQYF
DNA: TGTGCCAGCAGCCAGATACAGGGGATCGCAGATACGCAGTATTTT

J: TRBJ2-7
size: -
D: -
V: TRBV6-5
CDR3: CASSLYREREYEQYF
DNA: TGTGCCAGCAGCTTATACAGGGAGAGAGAATACGAGCAGTACTTC

J: TRBJ1-5
size: -
D: -
V: TRBV6-4
CDR3: CASSDWTDPFSNQPQHF
DNA: TGTGCCAGCAGTGACTGGACTGACCCGTTTAGCAATCAGCCCCAGCATTTT

J: TRBJ1-6
size: -
D: -
V: TRBV4-2
CDR3: CASSQAWGGRYSPLHF
DNA: TGTGCCAGCAGCCAGGCCTGGGGAGGCCGCTACTCACCCCTCCACTTT

J: TRBJ2-5
size: -
D: TRBD1
V: TRBV10-3
CDR3: CAISTQGGYETQYF
DNA: TGTGCCATCAGCACACAAGGGGGCTATGAGACCCAGTACTTC

J: TRBJ2-1
size: -
D: -
V: TRBV3-1
CDR3: CASSPLQGWNEQFF
DNA: TGTGCCAGCAGCCCCCTGCAGGGGTGGAATGAGCAGTTCTTC

J: TRBJ1-2
size: -
D: -
V: TRBV3-1
CDR3: CASSQRGRSRANYGYTF
DNA: TGTGCCAGCAGCCAACGAGGCAGGTCCCGAGCTAACTATGGCTACACCTTC

J: TRBJ2-2
size: -
D: -
V: TRBV3-1
CDR3: CASSQQGIGELFF
DNA: TGTGCCAGCAGCCAGCAGGGAATCGGGGAGCTGTTTTTT

J: TRBJ1-1
size: few
D: -
V: TRBV5-1
CDR3: CASSDPDRIAEAFF
DNA: TGCGCCAGCAGCGATCCTGACAGAATCGCTGAAGCTTTCTTT

J: TRBJ2-2
size: few
D: -
V: TRBV20-1
CDR3: CSARDTGGELFF
DNA: TGCAGTGCTAGAGATACGGGCGGGGAGCTGTTTTTT

J: TRBJ1-5
size: -
D: -
V: TRBV20-1
CDR3: CSAVTPGLGTNQPQHF
DNA: TGCAGTGCGGTGACGCCCGGATTGGGAACCAATCAGCCCCAGCATTTT

J: TRBJ2-7
size: -
D: TRBD1
V: TRBV29-1
CDR3: CSVEGDRGSYEQYF
DNA: TGCAGCGTTGAAGGGGACAGGGGGTCCTACGAGCAGTACTTC